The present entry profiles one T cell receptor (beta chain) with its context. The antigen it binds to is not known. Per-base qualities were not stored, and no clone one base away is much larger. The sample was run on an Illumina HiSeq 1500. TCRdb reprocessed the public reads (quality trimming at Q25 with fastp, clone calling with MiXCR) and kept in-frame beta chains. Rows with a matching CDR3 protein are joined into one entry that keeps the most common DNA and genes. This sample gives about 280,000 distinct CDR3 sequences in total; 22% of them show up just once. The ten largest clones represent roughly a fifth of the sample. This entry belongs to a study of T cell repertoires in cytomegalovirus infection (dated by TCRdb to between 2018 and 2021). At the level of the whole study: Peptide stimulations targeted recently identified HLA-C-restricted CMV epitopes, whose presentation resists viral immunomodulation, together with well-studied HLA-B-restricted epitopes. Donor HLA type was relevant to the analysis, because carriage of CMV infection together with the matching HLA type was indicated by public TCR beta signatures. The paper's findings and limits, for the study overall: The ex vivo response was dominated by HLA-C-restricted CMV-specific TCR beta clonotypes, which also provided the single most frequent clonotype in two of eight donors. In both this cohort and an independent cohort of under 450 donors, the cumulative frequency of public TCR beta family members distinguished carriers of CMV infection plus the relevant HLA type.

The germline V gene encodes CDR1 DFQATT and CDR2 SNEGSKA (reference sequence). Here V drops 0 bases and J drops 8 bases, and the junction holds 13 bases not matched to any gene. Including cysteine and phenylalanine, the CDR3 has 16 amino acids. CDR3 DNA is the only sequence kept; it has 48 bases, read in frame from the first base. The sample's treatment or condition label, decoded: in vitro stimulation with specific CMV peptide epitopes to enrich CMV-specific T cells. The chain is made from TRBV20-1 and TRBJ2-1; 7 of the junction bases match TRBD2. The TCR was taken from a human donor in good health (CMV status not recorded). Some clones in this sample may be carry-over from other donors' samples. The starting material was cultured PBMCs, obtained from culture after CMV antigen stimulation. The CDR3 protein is CSARDFGGSGGDEQFF. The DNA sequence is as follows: TGCAGTGCTAGAGATTTCGGCGGGAGTGGGGGGGATGAGCAGTTCTTC.